The 32 T cell receptor beta chains in this list originate from one sample, sequenced in a study of T cells expressing NK-cell markers (TCRdb year 2020). The library relied on 5' RACE. The sequencing machine was an Illumina HiSeq 2000. TCRdb reprocessed the reads, so every CDR3 protein sequence counts as one entry and DNA is not shown. The sample table on file contains hundreds of thousands of distinct CDR3 sequences. More than 3.5% of the sample belongs to the ten largest clones. Sequences were obtained from blood T cells: a sorted CD56 or NKG2C T cell subset, CD4+ or CD8+ T cells, or bulk PBMC T cells (not recorded which). Receptors originate from a woman aged 18 to 75 in good health.

This chain connects TRBV7-2 to TRBJ1-1. The CDR3 covers 13 residues. In germline, CDR1 is SGHTA, CDR2 FQGNSA. The CDR3 region is CASSYLAINEAFF.

The J gene is TRBJ1-5, the V gene TRBV7-9; there is no DNA to check the TCRdb D call of TRBD1. CDR1 and CDR2 (germline): SEHNR, FQNEAQ (reference sequence). The CDR3 contains 13 residues. The CDR3 here is CASSLDAGGPQHF.

This chain connects TRBV7-9 to TRBJ1-5. Germline lookup yields CDR1 SEHNR and CDR2 FQNEAQ (reference sequence). The CDR3 has 13 amino acids. The CDR3 sequence: CASSLNGVQPQHF. Full variable domain (outside the CDR3, taken from reference TRBV7-9 and TRBJ1-5): DTGVSQNPRHKITKRGQNVTFRCDPISEHNRLYWYRQTLGQGPEFLTYFQNEAQLEKSRLLSDRFSAERPKGSFSTLEIQRTEQGDSAMYLCASSLNGVQPQHFGDGTRLSIL.

V usage is TRBV20-1 and J usage is TRBJ2-7. CDR3 size: 11 residues. Germline V lookup: CDR1 DFQATT, CDR2 SNEGSKA (reference sequence). CDR3 residues: CSARMNYEQYF.

This chain uses TRBV20-1 with TRBJ1-2; without DNA, the TCRdb call of TRBD1 cannot be checked. Germline CDR1 reads DFQATT; CDR2 reads SNEGSKA (reference sequence). The CDR3 spans 13 residues. The CDR3 region is CSALGQTNYGYTF.

The chain recombines TRBV2 with TRBJ1-1; as DNA is missing, the TRBD1 call by TCRdb cannot be tested. This CDR3 is built from 13 residues. Looked up from germline, CDR1 is SNHLY and CDR2 is FYNNEI. CDR3 sequence: CASSEQGGGEAFF.

The chain employs TRBV11-2 and TRBJ1-1. From germline, CDR1 is SGHAT and CDR2 FQNNGV. This CDR3 has 13 residues. This CDR3 is CASSLDRVTEAFF.

The chain has TRBV12-3 or TRBV12-4 and TRBJ2-1; TCRdb selects TRBD1, and the lack of DNA leaves this call unchecked. CDR3 length equals 15 residues. CDR3 region: CASRPTGTAYNEQFF.

The rearrangement joins TRBV6-5 to TRBJ1-5; TCRdb lists TRBD1, though no DNA is available to test this call. Germline values: CDR1 MNHEY, CDR2 SVGAGI. This CDR3 is 15 amino acids long. The CDR3 region is CASSYVGGADQPQHF.

This chain links TRBV11-1 with TRBJ2-3. The CDR3 contains 12 residues. CDR1 and CDR2 from the germline V gene are SGHAT and FQDESV (reference sequence). This CDR3 reads CASRRTTDTQYF.

This chain links TRBV6-5 with TRBJ1-3; TCRdb outputs TRBD1, but without DNA this stays unchecked. Germline V gene sequence: CDR1 MNHEY, CDR2 SVGAGI. The CDR3 covers 16 residues. The CDR3 here is CASSYTGASSGNTIYF.

The CDR3 reads CSVDRDFSPEQFF. This chain connects TRBV29-1 to TRBJ2-1; the TCRdb call, TRBD1, lacks DNA for checking. The CDR3 is 13 residues long. Germline V lookup: CDR1 SQVTM, CDR2 ANQGSEA.

The chain couples TRBV4-1 to TRBJ1-4; TCRdb designates TRBD1, a call that cannot be tested without DNA. The CDR3 loop spans 13 amino acids. Germline V CDR1 and CDR2: MGHRA, YSYEKL. This CDR3 is CASSRTGVEKLFF.

The CDR3: CASSTHRSDGSSGNTIYF. The chain recombines TRBV19 with TRBJ1-3. Per germline, CDR1 LNHDA and CDR2 SQIVND (reference sequence). CDR3 length equals 18 residues. The whole variable domain, remainder taken from reference TRBV19 and TRBJ1-3, is DGGITQSPKYLFRKEGQNVTLSCEQNLNHDAMYWYRQDPGQGLRLIYYSQIVNDFQKGDIAEGYSVSREKKESFPLTVTSAQKNPTAFYLCASSTHRSDGSSGNTIYFGEGSWLTVV.

This sequence joins TRBV29-1 and TRBJ2-3; TCRdb designates TRBD2, a call that cannot be tested without DNA. The CDR3 is 15 residues long. Germline CDR1 reads SQVTM; CDR2 reads ANQGSEA. CDR3: CSVLRRREGPDTQYF.

V gene TRBV5-1 combines with J gene TRBJ2-3; TCRdb selects TRBD2, and the lack of DNA leaves this call unchecked. Germline CDR1 SGHRS, CDR2 YFSETQ. The CDR3 is made up of 15 amino acids. The CDR3 loop reads CASSPTAGGSDTQYF. The complete variable domain, with remaining parts taken from reference TRBV5-1 and TRBJ2-3, reads KAGVTQTPRYLIKTRGQQVTLSCSPISGHRSVSWYQQTPGQGLQFLFEYFSETQRNKGNFPGRFSGRQFSNSRSEMNVSTLELGDSALYLCASSPTAGGSDTQYFGPGTRLTVL.

This chain uses TRBV5-1 with TRBJ1-1. CDR3 length: 13 residues. The germline V gene has CDR1 SGHRS and CDR2 YFSETQ. The CDR3 loop reads CASSFFSISEAFF.

The rearrangement links TRBV20-1 to TRBJ2-1; TCRdb's assignment of TRBD2 cannot be checked, as there is no DNA. The CDR3 consists of 15 residues. Per the germline V gene, CDR1 is DFQATT and CDR2 is SNEGSKA (reference sequence). CDR3: CSASNPGLSYNEQFF.

The chain joins TRBV28 to TRBJ2-1. The CDR3 is made up of 14 amino acids. Germline V gene lookup returns CDR1 MDHEN and CDR2 SYDVKM. This CDR3 reads CASSLVGSYNEQFF.

The chain is built from TRBV20-1 and TRBJ2-1; without DNA, the TCRdb call of TRBD1 cannot be checked. Per germline, CDR1 DFQATT and CDR2 SNEGSKA (reference sequence). The CDR3 is 14 residues long. CDR3 region: CSAGGGTTHNEQFF.

The chain uses TRBV27 and TRBJ2-1; TCRdb's D call, TRBD1, is unchecked because there is no DNA. Looked up from germline, CDR1 is MNHEY and CDR2 is SMNVEV (reference sequence). The CDR3 consists of 16 residues. The CDR3 sequence: CASSSNRGFGYNEQFF.

CDR3 protein: CASVGRGWNTEAFF. The gene calls are TRBV27 and TRBJ1-1; TCRdb reports TRBD1, a call that lacks DNA to check it against. The CDR3 consists of 14 residues. Looked up from germline, CDR1 is MNHEY and CDR2 is SMNVEV (reference sequence).

The V and J genes are TRBV5-1 and TRBJ1-2; TCRdb calls TRBD1, which cannot be checked without DNA. In germline, CDR1 is SGHRS, CDR2 YFSETQ. The CDR3 consists of 16 residues. The CDR3 sequence: CASSLGITGVPGGYTF. Full variable domain (missing parts from reference TRBV5-1 and TRBJ1-2): KAGVTQTPRYLIKTRGQQVTLSCSPISGHRSVSWYQQTPGQGLQFLFEYFSETQRNKGNFPGRFSGRQFSNSRSEMNVSTLELGDSALYLCASSLGITGVPGGYTFGSGTRLTVV.

The genes are TRBV7-6 and TRBJ1-1. Germline values: CDR1 SGHVS, CDR2 FNYEAQ. This CDR3 has 13 amino acids. The CDR3 spells CASSLRLNTEAFF.

The chain links TRBV7-2 to TRBJ2-7; the D gene TCRdb calls, TRBD1, cannot be checked with no DNA. CDR3 size: 16 residues. Germline CDR1 is SGHTA and CDR2 is FQGNSA. This chain's CDR3 is CASSLARGRGALEQYF.

V and J are TRBV4-3 and TRBJ1-1; TCRdb's D gene call, TRBD1, goes unchecked for lack of DNA. CDR1 and CDR2 (germline): LGHNA, YSLEER. The CDR3 has 13 amino acids. The CDR3 protein is CASSQSPGPRAFF.

This chain links TRBV5-4 with TRBJ1-1. Germline assignment: CDR1 SGHNT and CDR2 YYREEE (reference sequence). This CDR3 is built from 14 residues. The CDR3 protein is CASSLGGRVTEAFF. Drawing the rest from reference TRBV5-4 and TRBJ1-1, the complete variable domain is ETGVTQSPTHLIKTRGQQVTLRCSSQSGHNTVSWYQQALGQGPQFIFQYYREEENGRGNFPPRFSGLQFPNYSSELNVNALELDDSALYLCASSLGGRVTEAFFGQGTRLTVV.

This rearrangement joins TRBV5-4 to TRBJ2-5; TCRdb's D call, TRBD1, is unchecked because there is no DNA. The CDR3 is 14 residues long. The germline CDR1 and CDR2 sequences are SGHNT and YYREEE (reference sequence). CDR3 amino acids: CASKRTGGQETQYF.

The chain uses TRBV2 and TRBJ2-1; TCRdb indicates TRBD1, and absent DNA this call remains unverified. Germline loops: CDR1 SNHLY, CDR2 FYNNEI. The CDR3 loop spans 13 amino acids. This CDR3 is CAAQTGSVNEQFF. Based on the CDR3 plus reference TRBV2 and TRBJ2-1, the full variable domain is EPEVTQTPSHQVTQMGQEVILRCVPISNHLYFYWYRQILGQKVEFLVSFYNNEISEKSEIFDDQFSVERPDGSNFTLKIRSTKLEDSAMYFCAAQTGSVNEQFFGPGTRLTVL.

The V call is TRBV7-2, the J call TRBJ2-7; TCRdb's D gene call, TRBD2, goes unchecked for lack of DNA. The CDR3 spans 14 residues. Per germline, CDR1 SGHTA and CDR2 FQGNSA. The CDR3 here is CASSQGRASYEQYF.

The chain joins TRBV7-2 to TRBJ1-3. This CDR3 contains 15 residues. Germline assignment: CDR1 SGHTA and CDR2 FQGNSA. The CDR3 sequence: CASSLDPQPGNTIYF.

The rearrangement uses TRBV7-2 and TRBJ2-1. The CDR3 has 16 residues. Germline V CDR1 and CDR2: SGHTA, FQGNSA. The CDR3 loop is CASSLGTSRSYNEQFF.